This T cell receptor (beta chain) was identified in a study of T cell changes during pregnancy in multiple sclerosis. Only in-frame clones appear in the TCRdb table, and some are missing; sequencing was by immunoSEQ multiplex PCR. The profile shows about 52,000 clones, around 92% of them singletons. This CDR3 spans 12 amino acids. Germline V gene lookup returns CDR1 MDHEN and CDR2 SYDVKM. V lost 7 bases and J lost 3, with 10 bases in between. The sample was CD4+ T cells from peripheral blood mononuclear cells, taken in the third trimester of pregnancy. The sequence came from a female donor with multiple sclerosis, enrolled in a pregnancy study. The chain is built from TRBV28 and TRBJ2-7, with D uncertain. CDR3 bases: TGTGCCAGCACAGACACCAACTACGAGCAGTACTTC. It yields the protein CASTDTNYEQYF.